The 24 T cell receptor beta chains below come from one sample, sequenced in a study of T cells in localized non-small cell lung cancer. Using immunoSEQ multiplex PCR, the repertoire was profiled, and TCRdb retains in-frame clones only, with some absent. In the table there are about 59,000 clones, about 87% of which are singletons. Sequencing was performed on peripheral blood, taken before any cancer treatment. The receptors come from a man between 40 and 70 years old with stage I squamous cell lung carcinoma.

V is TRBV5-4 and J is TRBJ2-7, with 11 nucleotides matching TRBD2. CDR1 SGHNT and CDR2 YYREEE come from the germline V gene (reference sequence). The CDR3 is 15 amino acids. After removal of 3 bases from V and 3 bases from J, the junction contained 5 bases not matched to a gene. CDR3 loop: CASSSGTSGHYEQYF. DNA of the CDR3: TGTGCCAGCAGCTCCGGGACTAGCGGTCACTACGAGCAGTACTTC.

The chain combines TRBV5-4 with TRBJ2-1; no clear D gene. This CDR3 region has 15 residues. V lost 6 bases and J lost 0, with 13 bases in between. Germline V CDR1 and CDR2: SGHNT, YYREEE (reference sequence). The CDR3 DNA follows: TGTGCCAGCACTTGGGATGGGGACTCCTACAATGAGCAGTTCTTC. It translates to CASTWDGDSYNEQFF.

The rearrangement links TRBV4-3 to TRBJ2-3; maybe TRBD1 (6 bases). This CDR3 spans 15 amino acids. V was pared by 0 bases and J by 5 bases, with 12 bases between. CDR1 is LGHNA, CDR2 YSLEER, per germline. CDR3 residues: CASSQEARGEDTQYF. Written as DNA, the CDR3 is TGCGCCAGCAGCCAAGAGGCCAGGGGAGAAGATACGCAGTATTTT.

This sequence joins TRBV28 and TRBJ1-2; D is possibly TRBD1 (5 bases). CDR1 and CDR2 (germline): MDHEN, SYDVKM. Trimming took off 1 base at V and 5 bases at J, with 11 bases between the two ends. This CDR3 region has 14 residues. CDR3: CASSLSSGGYGYTF. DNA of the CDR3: TGTGCCAGCAGTTTATCCTCGGGGGGGTATGGCTACACCTTC.

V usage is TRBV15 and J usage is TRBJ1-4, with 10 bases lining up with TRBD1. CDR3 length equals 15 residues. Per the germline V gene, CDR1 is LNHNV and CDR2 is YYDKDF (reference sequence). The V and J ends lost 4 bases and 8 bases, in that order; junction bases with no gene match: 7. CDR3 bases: TGTGCCACCAGCAAAAGACAGGGGGCGGGGGAAAAACTGTTTTTT. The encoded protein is CATSKRQGAGEKLFF.

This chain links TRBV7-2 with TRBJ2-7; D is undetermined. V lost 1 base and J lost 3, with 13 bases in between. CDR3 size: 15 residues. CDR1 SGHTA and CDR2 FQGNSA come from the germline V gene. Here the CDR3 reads CASSLVPQTDYEQYF. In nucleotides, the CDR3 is TGTGCCAGCAGCTTAGTCCCGCAGACGGACTACGAGCAGTACTTC. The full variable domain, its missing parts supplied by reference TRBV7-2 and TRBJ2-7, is GAGVSQSPSNKVTEKGKDVELRCDPISGHTALYWYRQSLGQGLEFLIYFQGNSAPDKSGLPSDRFSAERTGGSVSTLTIQRTQQEDSAVYLCASSLVPQTDYEQYFGPGTRLTVT.

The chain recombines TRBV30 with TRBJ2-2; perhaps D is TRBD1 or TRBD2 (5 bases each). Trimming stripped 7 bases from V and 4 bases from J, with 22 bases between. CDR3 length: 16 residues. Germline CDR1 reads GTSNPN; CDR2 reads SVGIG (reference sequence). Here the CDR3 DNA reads TGTGCCTTGGTGAGGTATGGGGGTCGAGCCACCGGGGAGCTGTTTTTT. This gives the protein CALVRYGGRATGELFF.

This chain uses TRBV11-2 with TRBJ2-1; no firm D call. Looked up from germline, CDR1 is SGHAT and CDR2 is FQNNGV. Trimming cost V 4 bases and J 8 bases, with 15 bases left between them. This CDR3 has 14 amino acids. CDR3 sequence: CASSSPSASHEQFF. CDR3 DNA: TGTGCCAGCAGCTCCCCGTCCGCCTCCCATGAGCAGTTCTTC.

CDR3 nucleotides: TGTGCCAGCAGTGAAGGCAGGGCTTCGAATGAGCAGTTCTTC. This gives the protein CASSEGRASNEQFF. This rearrangement joins TRBV6-1 to TRBJ2-1; D possibly corresponds to TRBD1 (5 bases). This CDR3 comprises 14 residues. V was shortened by 1 base and J by 7 bases, with 11 bases between the two germline ends. Germline V lookup: CDR1 MNHNS, CDR2 SASEGT.

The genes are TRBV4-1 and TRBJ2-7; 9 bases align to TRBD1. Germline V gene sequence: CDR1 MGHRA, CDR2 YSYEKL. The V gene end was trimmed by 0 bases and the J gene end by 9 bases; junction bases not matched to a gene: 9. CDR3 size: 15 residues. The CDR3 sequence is CASSQDQGQGRAQYF. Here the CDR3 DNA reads TGCGCCAGCAGCCAAGATCAAGGACAGGGGAGGGCGCAGTACTTC.

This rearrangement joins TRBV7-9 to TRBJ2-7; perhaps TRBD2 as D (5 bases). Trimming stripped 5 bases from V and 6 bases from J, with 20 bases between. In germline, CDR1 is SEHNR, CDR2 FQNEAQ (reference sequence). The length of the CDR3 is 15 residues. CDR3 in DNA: TGTGCCAGCAGCCCCGAAACGGGGTTCCAAGGCGAGCAGTACTTC. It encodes CASSPETGFQGEQYF. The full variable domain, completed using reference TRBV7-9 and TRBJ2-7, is DTGVSQNPRHKITKRGQNVTFRCDPISEHNRLYWYRQTLGQGPEFLTYFQNEAQLEKSRLLSDRFSAERPKGSFSTLEIQRTEQGDSAMYLCASSPETGFQGEQYFGPGTRLTVT.

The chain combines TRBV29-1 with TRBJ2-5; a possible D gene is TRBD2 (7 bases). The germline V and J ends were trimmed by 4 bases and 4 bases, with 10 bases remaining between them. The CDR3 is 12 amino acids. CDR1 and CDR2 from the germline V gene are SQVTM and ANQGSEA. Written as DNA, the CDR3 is TGCAGCGTTGGGGGGGGCCCAGAGACCCAGTACTTC. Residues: CSVGGGPETQYF. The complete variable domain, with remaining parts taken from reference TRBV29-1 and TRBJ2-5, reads SAVISQKPSRDICQRGTSLTIQCQVDSQVTMMFWYRQQPGQSLTLIATANQGSEATYESGFVIDKFPISRPNLTFSTLTVSNMSPEDSSIYLCSVGGGPETQYFGPGTRLLVL.

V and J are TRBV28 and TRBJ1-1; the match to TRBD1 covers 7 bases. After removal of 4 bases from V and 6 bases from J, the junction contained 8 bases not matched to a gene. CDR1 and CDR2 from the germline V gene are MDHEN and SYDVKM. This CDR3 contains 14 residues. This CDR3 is CASSSPTGNAEAFF. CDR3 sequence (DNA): TGTGCCAGCAGTTCCCCGACAGGGAATGCTGAAGCTTTCTTT.

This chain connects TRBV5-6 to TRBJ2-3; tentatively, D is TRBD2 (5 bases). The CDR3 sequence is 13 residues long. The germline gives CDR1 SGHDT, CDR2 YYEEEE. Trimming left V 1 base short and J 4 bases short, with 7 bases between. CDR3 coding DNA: TGTGCCAGCAGCTTGCAAGCGGCAGATACGCAGTATTTT. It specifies CASSLQAADTQYF.

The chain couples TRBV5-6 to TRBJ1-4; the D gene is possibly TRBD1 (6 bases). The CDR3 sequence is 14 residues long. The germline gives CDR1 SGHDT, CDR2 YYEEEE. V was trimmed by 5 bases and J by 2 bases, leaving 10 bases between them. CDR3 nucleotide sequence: TGTGCCAGCAGTCAGGGGCCGACTAATGAAAAACTGTTTTTT. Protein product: CASSQGPTNEKLFF.

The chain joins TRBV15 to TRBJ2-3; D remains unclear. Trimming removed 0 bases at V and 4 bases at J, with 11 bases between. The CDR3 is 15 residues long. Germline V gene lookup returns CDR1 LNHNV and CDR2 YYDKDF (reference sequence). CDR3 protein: CATSRDLLGPDTQYF. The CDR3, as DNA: TGTGCCACCAGCAGAGATCTCCTGGGCCCAGATACGCAGTATTTT.

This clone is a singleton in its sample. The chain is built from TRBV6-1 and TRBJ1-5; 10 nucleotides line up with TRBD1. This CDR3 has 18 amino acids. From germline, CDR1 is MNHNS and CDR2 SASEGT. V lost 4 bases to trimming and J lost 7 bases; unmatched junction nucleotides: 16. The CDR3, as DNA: TGTGCCAGCAGTGCGATGGGACCGGGACAGGGGTTTGTCCAGCCCCAGCATTTT. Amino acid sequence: CASSAMGPGQGFVQPQHF.

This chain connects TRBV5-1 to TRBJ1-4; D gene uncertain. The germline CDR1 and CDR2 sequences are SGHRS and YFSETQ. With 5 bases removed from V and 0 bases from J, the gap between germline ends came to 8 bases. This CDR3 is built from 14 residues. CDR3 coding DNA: TGCGCCAGCAGTCGGTACGCAACTAATGAAAAACTGTTTTTT. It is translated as CASSRYATNEKLFF.

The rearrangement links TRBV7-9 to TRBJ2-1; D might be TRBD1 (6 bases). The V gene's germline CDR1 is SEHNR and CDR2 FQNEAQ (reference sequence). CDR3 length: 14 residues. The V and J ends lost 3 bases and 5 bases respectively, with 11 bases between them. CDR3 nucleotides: TGTGCCAGCAGCTTCCGGGACATAGACAATGAGCAGTTCTTC. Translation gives CASSFRDIDNEQFF.

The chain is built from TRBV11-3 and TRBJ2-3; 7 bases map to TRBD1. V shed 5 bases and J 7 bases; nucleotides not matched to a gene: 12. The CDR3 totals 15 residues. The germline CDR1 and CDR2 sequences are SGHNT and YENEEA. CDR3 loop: CASSRDSGYQNTQYF. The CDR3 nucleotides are TGTGCCAGCAGCCGGGACAGCGGTTATCAGAATACGCAGTATTTT.

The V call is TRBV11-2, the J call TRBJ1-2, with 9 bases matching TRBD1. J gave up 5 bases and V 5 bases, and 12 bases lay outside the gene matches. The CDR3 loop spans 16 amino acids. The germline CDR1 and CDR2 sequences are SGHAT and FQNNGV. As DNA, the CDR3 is TGTGCCAGCAGCCCTAGAGGGGACAGGGAGAATTATGGCTACACCTTC. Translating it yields CASSPRGDRENYGYTF.

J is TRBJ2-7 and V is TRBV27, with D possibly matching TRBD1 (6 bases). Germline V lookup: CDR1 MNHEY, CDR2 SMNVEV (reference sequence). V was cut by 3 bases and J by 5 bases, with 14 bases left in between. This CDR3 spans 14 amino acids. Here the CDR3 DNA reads TGTGCCAGCAGTTTTTTCAGGGGATCCCACGAGCAGTACTTC. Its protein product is CASSFFRGSHEQYF.

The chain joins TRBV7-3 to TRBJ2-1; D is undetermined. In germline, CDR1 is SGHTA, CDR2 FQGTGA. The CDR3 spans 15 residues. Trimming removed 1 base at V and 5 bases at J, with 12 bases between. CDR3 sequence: CASSLMVASHNEQFF. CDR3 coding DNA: TGTGCCAGCAGCTTAATGGTAGCTTCACACAATGAGCAGTTCTTC.

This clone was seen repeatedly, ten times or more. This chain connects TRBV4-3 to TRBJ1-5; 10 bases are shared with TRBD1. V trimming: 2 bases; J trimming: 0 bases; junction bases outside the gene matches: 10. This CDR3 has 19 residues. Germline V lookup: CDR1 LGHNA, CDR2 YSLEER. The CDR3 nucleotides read TGCGCCAGCAGCCAACCGGGAGACAGGGGGCGGGATAGCAATCAGCCCCAGCATTTT. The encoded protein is CASSQPGDRGRDSNQPQHF.